Listed here are 28 T cell receptor beta chains from one sample, sequenced in a study of shared clonotypes between healthy human individuals. Sequencing was performed with immunoSEQ multiplex PCR; in TCRdb, only in-frame clones are kept and a portion is missing. The sample has around 1.6 million clones; approximately 98% are singletons. The sequenced material came from naive CD4+ T cells sorted from blood. Subset: CD45RA+ positively selected. The receptors stem from a man aged 30 to 39 in good health.

The chain couples TRBV7-8 to TRBJ2-5, with 8 bases fitting TRBD1. Germline V CDR1 and CDR2: SGHVS, FQNEAQ. This CDR3 contains 14 residues. V was pared by 3 bases and J by 5 bases, with 5 bases of the junction left unmatched. The CDR3 sequence: CASSLDRVMETQYF. CDR3 coding DNA: TGTGCCAGCAGCTTGGACAGGGTAATGGAGACCCAGTACTTC. Together with reference TRBV7-8 and TRBJ2-5, the CDR3 gives the full variable domain: GAGVSQSPRYKVAKRGQDVALRCDPISGHVSLFWYQQALGQGPEFLTYFQNEAQLDKSGLPSDRFFAERPEGSVSTLKIQRTQQEDSAVYLCASSLDRVMETQYFGPGTRLLVL.

In nucleotides, the CDR3 is TGTGCCGGTTCAGTAGGGAAAGAGACCCAGTACTTC. This codes for CAGSVGKETQYF. This chain connects TRBV11-2 to TRBJ2-5; D not certain. In germline, CDR1 is SGHAT, CDR2 FQNNGV. CDR3 length equals 12 residues. Trimming stripped 11 bases from V and 3 bases from J, with 13 bases between.

The gene calls are TRBV6-1 and TRBJ2-7; 8 nucleotides line up with TRBD1. The CDR3 consists of 15 residues. V lost 2 bases, J lost 6 bases, and 9 bases stayed unmatched. CDR1 is MNHNS and CDR2 is SASEGT in the germline V gene. Here the CDR3 reads CASSEQGALFGEQYF. DNA of the CDR3: TGTGCCAGCAGTGAACAGGGGGCGCTTTTTGGCGAGCAGTACTTC.

V and J are TRBV5-1 and TRBJ1-4; no definite D call. The length of the CDR3 is 18 residues. CDR1 is SGHRS and CDR2 is YFSETQ in the germline V gene. The V end lost 4 bases, the J end lost 0 bases, and 19 bases lay between the germline ends. The CDR3 here is CASSPGMDGLATNEKLFF. Here the CDR3 DNA reads TGCGCCAGCAGCCCCGGGATGGACGGACTTGCAACTAATGAAAAACTGTTTTTT.

V gene TRBV7-9 combines with J gene TRBJ1-5; no definite D call. The V and J ends lost 5 bases and 4 bases respectively, with 9 bases between them. CDR1 is SEHNR, CDR2 FQNEAQ, per germline (reference sequence). The length of the CDR3 is 13 residues. The CDR3: CASSPDSNQPQHF. Here the CDR3 DNA reads TGTGCCAGCAGCCCTGACTCTAATCAGCCCCAGCATTTT.

This clone was recorded only once. Distinct nucleotide sequences in the sample also encode this CDR3. The chain carries TRBV5-4 and TRBJ2-5; 8 bases agree with TRBD2. CDR1 and CDR2 from the germline V gene are SGHNT and YYREEE (reference sequence). Unmatched junction bases numbered 3, after V lost 4 bases and J lost 1 base. This CDR3 spans 14 amino acids. DNA for the CDR3: TGTGCCAGCAGCAGCGGGACTAGCCAAGAGACCCAGTACTTC. This codes for CASSSGTSQETQYF.

This clone was recorded once. This specimen includes other DNA sequences encoding the same CDR3. The chain has TRBV29-1 and TRBJ2-5; the D is unclear. The CDR3 runs 14 residues. Germline V CDR1 and CDR2: SQVTM, ANQGSEA. V lost 7 bases, J lost 5 bases, and 20 bases lay in between. The CDR3 DNA reads as TGCAGCGGGACGATGAAGGAAATGAGGGAGACCCAGTACTTC. It codes for CSGTMKEMRETQYF.

The V and J genes are TRBV27 and TRBJ2-7; TRBD1 matches 10 bases. J lost 3 bases, V lost 8 bases, and 1 base had no gene match. CDR1 and CDR2 from the germline V gene are MNHEY and SMNVEV (reference sequence). The CDR3 is 12 residues long. The CDR3 is CASWTGGYEQYF. The CDR3 nucleotides read TGTGCCAGCTGGACAGGGGGCTACGAGCAGTACTTC.

The rearrangement joins TRBV4-1 to TRBJ2-1; 10 bases agree with TRBD2. Germline assignment: CDR1 MGHRA and CDR2 YSYEKL. The CDR3 extends over 22 amino acids. V lost 0 bases and J lost 0; bases outside the gene matches: 17. CDR3 bases: TGCGCCAGCAGCCAAGATATGTTTACTAGCGGGATGTTATTGAGCTCCTACAATGAGCAGTTCTTC. This translates into CASSQDMFTSGMLLSSYNEQFF.

The chain couples TRBV5-1 to TRBJ1-1; D gene unclear. V dropped 4 bases and J dropped 0 bases, with 10 bases sitting between them. CDR1 is SGHRS, CDR2 YFSETQ, per germline. The CDR3 is made up of 14 amino acids. The CDR3 region has the DNA TGCGCCAGCAGCAAAGGTACGGTGAACACTGAAGCTTTCTTT. Translation: CASSKGTVNTEAFF. Full variable domain (remainder filled in from reference TRBV5-1 and TRBJ1-1): KAGVTQTPRYLIKTRGQQVTLSCSPISGHRSVSWYQQTPGQGLQFLFEYFSETQRNKGNFPGRFSGRQFSNSRSEMNVSTLELGDSALYLCASSKGTVNTEAFFGQGTRLTVV.

The chain carries TRBV2 and TRBJ2-3, with unresolved D. The CDR3 is made up of 14 amino acids. Trimming removed 6 bases at V and 5 bases at J, with 15 bases between. Germline V gives CDR1 SNHLY, CDR2 FYNNEI. Here the CDR3 reads CASRGISPRDTQYF. As DNA, the CDR3 is TGTGCCAGCAGGGGGATATCTCCTAGAGATACGCAGTATTTT.

The rearrangement joins TRBV5-1 to TRBJ2-4; 7 bases are shared with TRBD2. Germline trimming cut 0 bases from V and 6 bases from J; bases unmatched to any gene: 6. There are 15 residues in the CDR3. Germline loops: CDR1 SGHRS, CDR2 YFSETQ. CDR3 in amino acids: CASSLVGRSRNIQYF. In DNA form, the CDR3 reads TGCGCCAGCAGCTTGGTCGGGAGGTCACGAAACATTCAGTACTTC.

The genes are TRBV7-2 and TRBJ2-1; D is undetermined. The CDR3 contains 12 residues. Germline CDR1 SGHTA, CDR2 FQGNSA. V lost 5 bases to trimming and J lost 12 bases, with 14 bases between them. The CDR3 here is CASSTRSWWQFF. The DNA for the CDR3 is TGTGCCAGCAGCACCCGGAGTTGGTGGCAGTTCTTC.

CDR3 loop: CASRMVRGYGYTF. The CDR3 DNA is TGTGCCAGTAGGATGGTGAGGGGATATGGCTACACCTTC. This chain uses TRBV19 with TRBJ1-2, with D maybe TRBD1 (5 bases). V lost 6 bases and J lost 5, with 13 bases in between. CDR1 is LNHDA, CDR2 SQIVND, per germline (reference sequence). The CDR3 runs to 13 residues. Full variable domain (outside the CDR3, taken from reference TRBV19 and TRBJ1-2): DGGITQSPKYLFRKEGQNVTLSCEQNLNHDAMYWYRQDPGQGLRLIYYSQIVNDFQKGDIAEGYSVSREKKESFPLTVTSAQKNPTAFYLCASRMVRGYGYTFGSGTRLTVV.

The rearrangement uses TRBV5-1 and TRBJ2-7, with 9 bases matching TRBD2. J lost 4 bases, V lost 0 bases, and 5 bases had no gene match. Per the germline V gene, CDR1 is SGHRS and CDR2 is YFSETQ. The CDR3 extends over 15 amino acids. The CDR3 loop is CASSLGTSAEYEQYF. The CDR3, as DNA: TGCGCCAGCAGCTTGGGGACTAGCGCCGAATACGAGCAGTACTTC.

The chain employs TRBV11-1 and TRBJ1-1, with D possibly being TRBD1 (6 bases). Trimming shortened V by 5 bases and J by 5 bases, and 18 bases separated the two germline ends. Germline loops: CDR1 SGHAT, CDR2 FQDESV (reference sequence). The CDR3 is 15 amino acids. The CDR3 nucleotides read TGTGCCAGCAGCCTTACTACAGGGATGATGACTGAAGCTTTCTTT. This gives the protein CASSLTTGMMTEAFF.

This clone was detected a few times. The chain has TRBV12-5 and TRBJ2-7; D is ambiguous. The CDR3 is 8 residues long. V was pared by 6 bases and J by 7 bases, with 1 base between. Germline values: CDR1 LGHNT, CDR2 FRNRAP. The CDR3 DNA reads as TGTGCTAGTGGAGAGCAGTACTTC. Translated, it gives CASGEQYF. The complete variable domain, with remaining parts taken from reference TRBV12-5 and TRBJ2-7, reads DARVTQTPRHKVTEMGQEVTMRCQPILGHNTVFWYRQTMMQGLELLAYFRNRAPLDDSGMPKDRFSAEMPDATLATLKIQPSEPRDSAVYFCASGEQYFGPGTRLTVT.

This chain connects TRBV14 to TRBJ2-4; no clear D. V lost 1 base and J 0 bases, leaving 7 bases between the germline ends. Germline V gives CDR1 SGHDN, CDR2 FVKESK. CDR3 length equals 15 residues. The CDR3 DNA reads as TGTGCCAGCAGCCAAGCCGGGTTAGCCAAAAACATTCAGTACTTC. It specifies CASSQAGLAKNIQYF.

The V gene is TRBV5-8, the J gene TRBJ1-5; 9 bases match TRBD1. Per germline, CDR1 SGHTS and CDR2 YDEGEE. This CDR3 region has 19 residues. Trimming at V came to 9 bases and at J to 0 bases, leaving 19 bases not matched to a gene. The CDR3: CATKHEDRGLTSSNQPQHF. The CDR3 nucleotides read TGTGCCACAAAGCATGAGGACAGGGGTCTCACCTCTAGCAATCAGCCCCAGCATTTT.

CDR3 DNA: TGCGCCAGCAGCCGATTGCCCCAAAATGGAGTGAATGAAGCTTTCTTT. Its translation: CASSRLPQNGVNEAFF. The gene calls are TRBV4-1 and TRBJ1-1, with no clear D. The CDR3 has 16 residues. Per the germline V gene, CDR1 is MGHRA and CDR2 is YSYEKL. V was trimmed by 4 bases and J by 7 bases, leaving 22 bases between them.

The chain links TRBV19 to TRBJ1-5; 7 nucleotides line up with TRBD1. The CDR3 totals 15 residues. The V gene end was trimmed by 6 bases and the J gene end by 3 bases; junction bases not matched to a gene: 8. From germline, CDR1 is LNHDA and CDR2 SQIVND (reference sequence). In DNA form, the CDR3 reads TGTGCCAGTAGAATCCATGACAGGGCCAATCAGCCCCAGCATTTT. This codes for CASRIHDRANQPQHF.

The V call is TRBV15, the J call TRBJ1-4, with a possible D match to TRBD1 (5 bases). This CDR3 region has 15 residues. Trimming cost V 4 bases and J 6 bases, with 15 bases left between them. CDR1 LNHNV and CDR2 YYDKDF come from the germline V gene (reference sequence). CDR3: CATSTNKGLYEKLFF. In DNA form, the CDR3 reads TGTGCCACCAGCACTAACAAGGGACTTTATGAAAAACTGTTTTTT.

V gene TRBV5-4 combines with J gene TRBJ2-1, with 11 bases that match TRBD1. The CDR3 loop spans 16 amino acids. The V gene end was trimmed by 1 base and the J gene end by 7 bases; junction bases not matched to a gene: 7. CDR1 is SGHNT and CDR2 is YYREEE in the germline V gene (reference sequence). In nucleotides, the CDR3 is TGTGCCAGCAGCTTGAACACCGGGACAGGGGGTAATGAGCAGTTCTTC. Translated, it gives CASSLNTGTGGNEQFF.

For this clone: The sample holds other DNA sequences that translate to the same CDR3. The V gene is TRBV5-1, the J gene TRBJ1-1; D remains ambiguous. Trimming left V 0 bases short and J 0 bases short, with 6 bases between. This CDR3 comprises 14 residues. From germline, CDR1 is SGHRS and CDR2 YFSETQ. CDR3 in DNA: TGCGCCAGCAGCTTGGGGGCCTTGAACACTGAAGCTTTCTTT. Its translation: CASSLGALNTEAFF.

The CDR3 bases are TGTGCCAGTAGTAGCCGGGAGGGGAGGGCTGGTCAGCCCCAGCATTTT. Amino acid sequence: CASSSREGRAGQPQHF. The chain couples TRBV19 to TRBJ1-5; D may be TRBD1 (5 bases). V was cut by 4 bases and J by 6 bases, with 19 bases left in between. The CDR3 has 16 amino acids. Germline CDR1 reads LNHDA; CDR2 reads SQIVND (reference sequence).

The chain recombines TRBV7-9 with TRBJ2-1, with TRBD2 matching over 7 bases. Trimming took 7 bases from V and 7 from J; bases not matched to a gene: 1. There are 11 residues in the CDR3. CDR1 SEHNR and CDR2 FQNEAQ come from the germline V gene (reference sequence). CDR3: CASTSGNEQFF. In nucleotides, the CDR3 is TGTGCCAGCACTAGCGGTAATGAGCAGTTCTTC.

Worth noting for this clone: The identical CDR3 is also encoded by other nucleotide sequences in the sample. V is TRBV10-2 and J is TRBJ2-7, with TRBD2 matching over 12 bases. Germline V gives CDR1 WSHSY, CDR2 SAAADI. Trimming cost V 6 bases and J 6 bases; bases outside gene matches: 9. The CDR3 runs to 15 residues. Here the CDR3 reads CASSPLAGGPSEQYF. The CDR3 DNA follows: TGCGCCAGCAGCCCTCTAGCGGGAGGGCCCTCCGAGCAGTACTTC.

J is TRBJ2-3 and V is TRBV5-4; D is unresolved. Trimming stripped 3 bases from V and 1 base from J, with 9 bases between. Germline V CDR1 and CDR2: SGHNT, YYREEE (reference sequence). The CDR3 length is 14 residues. In nucleotides, the CDR3 is TGTGCCAGCAGCTCCACTTCCCGCACAGATACGCAGTATTTT. This encodes CASSSTSRTDTQYF.